The clone carrying this TCR beta chain was detected only a few times. Its antigen is as yet unknown. Germline loops: CDR1 SGHVS, CDR2 FQNEAQ. The CDR3 is 14 residues long. V lost 4 bases to trimming and J lost 14 bases, with 18 bases between them. The record originates from a study of T cell repertoires in cytomegalovirus infection. TCRdb re-derived calls from the reads in MiXCR, one entry per CDR3 protein. Of fewer than 30,000 distinct CDR3 sequences in the sample, about 19% were seen once. The sequence was obtained from a human donor in good health (CMV status not recorded). Some clones in this sample may be carry-over from other donors' samples. Here the sequenced sample was CD8+ T cells from cultured PBMCs, taken from culture after CMV antigen stimulation. The chain has TRBV7-8 and TRBJ1-6; D is possibly TRBD1 (5 bases). CDR3 nucleotide sequence: TGTGCCAGCAGCTACGGGACGCTTAGGAGGACCCTCCACTTT. Encoded protein: CASSYGTLRRTLHF.